Listed below are T cell receptor beta chains from one sample, sequenced in a study of cytomegalovirus exposure and HLA in healthy donors. The protocol was immunoSEQ multiplex PCR, while the TCRdb copy is restricted to in-frame clones and leaves out a portion. In the table there are 150,000 to 180,000 clones, roughly 77% of which are singletons. The sample consisted of PBMCs. These receptor sequences come from a man aged 30 to 45 in good health and CMV-seropositive. The CDR3 runs from the conserved cysteine through the conserved F or W. The order of the fields is clone size, J gene, D gene, V gene, CDR3 protein, CDR3 DNA. The D gene is left open where the match is weak. Size is omitted from some rows. Given values are once, few, many or a class for expanded clones.

few,TRBJ1-4,.,TRBV5-4,CASSSTSGANEKLFF,TGTGCCAGCAGCTCTACATCGGGAGCAAATGAAAAACTGTTTTTT
.,TRBJ1-2,TRBD1,TRBV19,CASSTGQANYGYTF,TGTGCCAGTAGTACCGGACAGGCTAACTATGGCTACACCTTC
.,TRBJ2-1,.,TRBV2,CASGEVQFF,TGTGCCAGCGGGGAGGTTCAGTTCTTC
.,TRBJ1-2,TRBD1,TRBV19,CATREDRASYGYTF,TGTGCCACCAGGGAGGACAGGGCTAGCTATGGCTACACCTTC
.,TRBJ2-6,.,TRBV9,CASSVGFYGANVLTF,TGTGCCAGCAGCGTAGGGTTCTACGGGGCCAACGTCCTGACTTTC
once,TRBJ2-2,TRBD2,TRBV28,CASGLSTSGTGELFF,TGTGCCAGCGGCTTAAGCACTAGCGGCACCGGGGAGCTGTTTTTT
.,TRBJ1-1,TRBD1,TRBV13,CASSVRQGGLTEAFF,TGTGCCAGCAGCGTCAGACAGGGTGGTTTGACTGAAGCTTTCTTT
few,TRBJ2-1,TRBD2,TRBV6-6,CASSPGTRSYHEQFF,TGTGCCAGCTCCCCCGGGACTAGAAGTTACCATGAGCAGTTCTTC
.,TRBJ2-7,TRBD1,TRBV4-1,CASSPDRRPYEQYF,TGCGCCAGCAGCCCGGACAGGCGCCCCTACGAGCAGTACTTC
.,TRBJ2-1,TRBD1,TRBV19,CASSWGDRSSYNEQFF,TGTGCCAGTAGTTGGGGGGACAGGAGCTCCTACAATGAGCAGTTCTTC
.,TRBJ1-2,TRBD1,TRBV28,CASSLFKPGQGGGYTF,TGTGCCAGCAGTTTATTCAAACCCGGACAGGGCGGGGGCTACACCTTC
.,TRBJ1-2,TRBD1,TRBV28,CASSSRGQGYTF,TGTGCCAGCAGTTCCAGGGGGCAAGGCTACACCTTC
.,TRBJ2-1,.,TRBV28,CASSQNEQFF,TGTGCCAGCAGTCAGAATGAGCAGTTCTTC